This record concerns one T cell receptor beta chain sequence. The antigen remains unidentified. V shed 4 bases and J 3 bases; nucleotides not matched to a gene: 10. Germline V gene data show CDR1 as SGHRS and CDR2 as YFSETQ. CDR3 size: 16 residues. The data were taken from a study of cytomegalovirus exposure and HLA in healthy donors. It was with 60 Vbeta and 13 Jbeta primers that the PCR ran. Some clones are missing from TCRdb's copy, which holds only in-frame ones; the method was immunoSEQ multiplex PCR. The sample has 85,000 to 100,000 clones; around three quarters are singletons. Findings and limits, study-wide: The study found most TCR sequences rare, yet found some public TCRs in many donors. The presence/absence work took it that sequencing depth was about the same across donors. In an earlier analysis, in roughly 580 donors, most V segments appeared productive either ~87% or ~30% of the time.

The sequence was obtained from a male donor in good health and CMV-seropositive. The rearrangement links TRBV5-1 to TRBJ2-3; TRBD2 aligns across 8 bases. Sequenced sample: PBMCs. This CDR3 is CASSLEGKRGTDTQYF. The CDR3 region has the DNA TGCGCCAGCAGCCTGGAGGGGAAGCGGGGGACAGATACGCAGTATTTT.